These 32 T cell receptor beta chains originate from one sample sequenced in a study of blood T cell repertoires in COVID-19. The table came from immunoSEQ multiplex PCR; TCRdb's copy has only in-frame clones and leaves some out. The sample carries 30,000 or so clones, 86% recorded once. Sequencing was done on a sample of peripheral blood. These receptor sequences come from a woman at least 80 years old with active or convalescent COVID-19.

J is TRBJ2-7 and V is TRBV18; no clear D gene. The length of the CDR3 is 14 residues. Germline V gene sequence: CDR1 KGHSH, CDR2 LQKENI. Between the trimmed V and J ends, which lost 3 bases and 2 bases, there was a span of 11 bases. The CDR3 protein is CASSPISDPYEQYF. CDR3 DNA: TGTGCCAGCTCACCCATTTCAGATCCCTACGAGCAGTACTTC.

Only one count was recorded for this clone. This rearrangement joins TRBV11-2 to TRBJ2-7; D unresolved. Germline V CDR1 and CDR2: SGHAT, FQNNGV. The ends were cut back, 1 base at V and 6 bases at J, with 10 bases in the middle. This CDR3 is built from 13 residues. The CDR3 spells CASSLGSYAEQYF. CDR3 DNA: TGTGCCAGCAGCTTAGGCAGTTATGCCGAGCAGTACTTC.

V and J are TRBV2 and TRBJ2-3, with D tentatively TRBD1 (5 bases). This CDR3 is 12 amino acids long. V gave up 4 bases and J gave up 5 bases, with 7 bases separating them. Germline CDR1 reads SNHLY; CDR2 reads FYNNEI. The CDR3 DNA is TGTGCCAGCAGTGTACAGGTAGATACGCAGTATTTT. This gives the protein CASSVQVDTQYF.

V usage is TRBV2 and J usage is TRBJ1-3; D ambiguous. Trimming stripped 6 bases from V and 4 bases from J, with 13 bases between. This CDR3 has 14 residues. Germline V gene sequence: CDR1 SNHLY, CDR2 FYNNEI. CDR3 in amino acids: CASSAQFSGNTIYF. The DNA of the CDR3 is TGTGCCAGCAGCGCACAGTTCTCCGGAAACACCATATATTTT.

The chain couples TRBV6-5 to TRBJ1-6; tentative D call: TRBD1 (6 bases). This CDR3 has 15 residues. Germline lookup yields CDR1 MNHEY and CDR2 SVGAGI. The V end was cut by 6 bases, the J end by 5 bases, with 14 bases between. Here the CDR3 reads CASRPPTGNNSPLHF. The CDR3 coding sequence is TGTGCCAGCAGGCCCCCGACAGGAAATAATTCACCCCTCCACTTT.

J is TRBJ1-1 and V is TRBV12-3 or TRBV12-4; unclear D gene. Trimming removed 5 bases at V and 8 bases at J, with 12 bases between. The CDR3 totals 12 residues. The CDR3 sequence: CASSPRNKEAFF. CDR3 bases: TGTGCCAGCAGTCCCCGAAACAAAGAAGCTTTCTTT.

This rearrangement joins TRBV7-3 to TRBJ2-7; 10 bases fit TRBD2. The CDR3 is made up of 16 amino acids. Germline CDR1 and CDR2: SGHTA and FQGTGA. Losses at the gene ends were 5 bases for V and 4 bases for J; bases not matched to a gene: 11. The CDR3 sequence: CASSPRASGGSYEQYF. CDR3 nucleotide sequence: TGTGCCAGCAGCCCAAGGGCTAGCGGGGGTAGTTACGAGCAGTACTTC.

V usage is TRBV6-6 and J usage is TRBJ2-1, with a weak D call TRBD1 (5 bases). Trimming removed 8 bases at V and 6 bases at J, with 23 bases between. CDR3 length: 16 residues. CDR1 and CDR2 from the germline V gene are MNHNY and SVGAGI (reference sequence). The CDR3 here is CASVRQPSAAINEQFF. The CDR3 DNA follows: TGTGCCAGCGTGCGACAGCCAAGCGCCGCTATCAATGAGCAGTTCTTC.

Only one count was recorded for this clone. The gene calls are TRBV3-1 (or the pseudogene TRBV3-2) and TRBJ1-2; D unclear. V lost 1 base and J 8 bases, leaving 14 bases between the germline ends. This CDR3 region has 14 residues. Germline-derived CDR1 and CDR2 are LGHDT and YNNKEL (reference sequence). In DNA, the CDR3 is TGTGCCAGCAGCCAAGGAGGGTACGAGCGGGGCTACACCTTC. This sequence encodes CASSQGGYERGYTF.

The chain couples TRBV29-1 to TRBJ2-3, with 13 nucleotides matching TRBD2. CDR3 length equals 14 residues. Unmatched junction bases numbered 3, after V lost 7 bases and J lost 2 bases. CDR1 and CDR2 from the germline V gene are SQVTM and ANQGSEA. CDR3: CSAGLAGPTDTQYF. CDR3 DNA: TGCAGCGCGGGACTAGCGGGACCCACAGATACGCAGTATTTT.

The V call is TRBV5-1, the J call TRBJ1-3, with 7 bases that match TRBD1. After removal of 4 bases from V and 0 bases from J, the junction contained 16 bases not matched to a gene. The CDR3 loop spans 19 amino acids. CDR1 is SGHRS and CDR2 is YFSETQ in the germline V gene. The CDR3 DNA reads as TGCGCCAGCAGCCCGGACCCCCGGGACAGTAACCTCTCTGGAAACACCATATATTTT. This codes for CASSPDPRDSNLSGNTIYF.

The V call is TRBV7-9, the J call TRBJ2-7; 10 bases line up with TRBD2. Trimming removed 6 bases from V and 5 bases from J; junction bases left unmatched: 10. Germline values: CDR1 SEHNR, CDR2 FQNEAQ (reference sequence). CDR3 length equals 15 residues. As DNA, the CDR3 is TGTGCCAGCAGTAGGGCCGGGACTAGCGCCAACGAGCAGTACTTC. As protein: CASSRAGTSANEQYF.

The chain is built from TRBV28 and TRBJ2-2; 7 nucleotides match TRBD2. This CDR3 has 15 residues. Germline CDR1 is MDHEN and CDR2 is SYDVKM. With V trimmed by 6 bases and J by 2 bases, 6 bases remained unmatched. CDR3 in amino acids: CASREPSGNTGELFF. The CDR3 bases are TGTGCCAGCAGGGAACCTAGCGGAAACACCGGGGAGCTGTTTTTT.

V gene TRBV9 combines with J gene TRBJ1-1, with 9 bases matching TRBD1. This CDR3 has 15 amino acids. Germline-derived CDR1 and CDR2 are SGDLS and YYNGEE. Germline trimming cut 4 bases from V and 8 bases from J; bases unmatched to any gene: 12. As DNA, the CDR3 is TGTGCCAGCAGCCCCCACCTAGGACAGGGGCTCGAAGCTTTCTTT. It codes for CASSPHLGQGLEAFF.

The V gene is TRBV12-3 or TRBV12-4, the J gene TRBJ2-5; TRBD1 aligns across 8 bases. The CDR3 loop spans 13 amino acids. Trimming cost V 5 bases and J 5 bases; bases outside gene matches: 4. The CDR3 nucleotides read TGTGCCAGCAGTCGGCGGGACAGGGAGACCCAGTACTTC. It specifies CASSRRDRETQYF.

J is TRBJ1-4 and V is TRBV18; 7 bases align to TRBD1. CDR3 length: 13 amino acids. CDR1 KGHSH and CDR2 LQKENI come from the germline V gene. J gave up 5 bases and V 3 bases, and 0 bases lay outside the gene matches. The CDR3 coding sequence is TGTGCCAGCTCACCGGACAGGAATGAAAAACTGTTTTTT. Amino acid sequence: CASSPDRNEKLFF.

The chain employs TRBV5-1 and TRBJ2-2, with D hard to call. This CDR3 region has 14 residues. CDR1 SGHRS and CDR2 YFSETQ come from the germline V gene. The V and J ends lost 1 base and 0 bases respectively, with 4 bases between them. CDR3 protein: CASSLIANTGELFF. For the CDR3, the DNA is TGCGCCAGCAGCTTGATCGCGAACACCGGGGAGCTGTTTTTT.

V usage is TRBV2 and J usage is TRBJ2-1; maybe TRBD2 (6 bases). The CDR3 consists of 15 residues. In germline, CDR1 is SNHLY, CDR2 FYNNEI. The V end lost 3 bases, the J end lost 4 bases, and 13 bases lay between the germline ends. The chain's CDR3 is CASSDHGGAYNEQFF. The CDR3 DNA follows: TGTGCCAGCAGTGACCACGGGGGAGCATACAATGAGCAGTTCTTC.

This chain connects TRBV7-8 to TRBJ2-7; D remains ambiguous. Germline V gives CDR1 SGHVS, CDR2 FQNEAQ. This CDR3 comprises 15 residues. V shed 5 bases and J shed 3 bases, with 17 bases lying between them. CDR3 region: CASSRQRESVYEQYF. DNA of the CDR3: TGTGCCAGCAGCCGCCAGCGAGAATCGGTCTACGAGCAGTACTTC.

The chain has TRBV7-8 and TRBJ1-1; D gene uncertain. V lost 3 bases, J lost 1 base, and 6 bases lay in between. Germline V lookup: CDR1 SGHVS, CDR2 FQNEAQ. The CDR3 is 13 amino acids. As DNA, the CDR3 is TGTGCCAGCAGCTTCGGAGGGAACACTGAAGCTTTCTTT. It yields the protein CASSFGGNTEAFF.

The gene calls are TRBV7-9 and TRBJ2-7, with 11 nucleotides matching TRBD1. With 4 bases clipped from V and 1 base from J, the junction kept 6 bases outside the gene matches. This CDR3 spans 16 amino acids. The germline V gene encodes CDR1 SEHNR and CDR2 FQNEAQ (reference sequence). DNA for the CDR3: TGTGCCAGCAGCTCATATGGGACAGGGGGTTCCTACGAGCAGTACTTC. It codes for CASSSYGTGGSYEQYF.

The chain combines TRBV9 with TRBJ2-3; D is perhaps TRBD2 (6 bases). The CDR3 has 15 residues. Germline V gives CDR1 SGDLS, CDR2 YYNGEE. V dropped 4 bases and J dropped 2 bases, with 14 bases sitting between them. CDR3 in amino acids: CASSIGTDFTDTQYF. The CDR3 DNA sequence: TGTGCCAGCAGCATCGGGACTGACTTCACAGATACGCAGTATTTT.

V is TRBV7-9 and J is TRBJ2-5; D is perhaps TRBD1 (6 bases). The ends were cut back, 5 bases at V and 2 bases at J, with 15 bases in the middle. In germline, CDR1 is SEHNR, CDR2 FQNEAQ (reference sequence). The CDR3 is made up of 15 amino acids. CDR3 DNA sequence: TGTGCCAGCAGCCCTCTGACAGGAAAACAAGAGACCCAGTACTTC. Protein product: CASSPLTGKQETQYF. Combining the CDR3 with reference TRBV7-9 and TRBJ2-5 gives the whole variable domain DTGVSQNPRHKITKRGQNVTFRCDPISEHNRLYWYRQTLGQGPEFLTYFQNEAQLEKSRLLSDRFSAERPKGSFSTLEIQRTEQGDSAMYLCASSPLTGKQETQYFGPGTRLLVL.

The chain has TRBV6-5 and TRBJ2-5, with D tentatively TRBD2 (5 bases). The CDR3 has 14 amino acids. Trimming cost V 7 bases and J 4 bases, with 16 bases left between them. Germline CDR1 and CDR2: MNHEY and SVGAGI. The CDR3 here is CASIPAEAGETQYF. The CDR3 DNA follows: TGTGCCAGCATCCCCGCGGAGGCTGGAGAGACCCAGTACTTC.

The V gene is TRBV15, the J gene TRBJ1-5; 9 nucleotides line up with TRBD1. Looked up from germline, CDR1 is LNHNV and CDR2 is YYDKDF (reference sequence). V lost 1 base and J lost 6; bases outside the gene matches: 10. The CDR3 is 17 residues long. CDR3 in amino acids: CATSRGGQGIFGQPQHF. The CDR3 DNA reads TGTGCCACCAGCAGAGGGGGACAGGGTATTTTTGGTCAGCCCCAGCATTTT. The whole variable domain, remainder taken from reference TRBV15 and TRBJ1-5, is DAMVIQNPRYQVTQFGKPVTLSCSQTLNHNVMYWYQQKSSQAPKLLFHYYDKDFNNEADTPDNFQSRRPNTSFCFLDIRSPGLGDTAMYLCATSRGGQGIFGQPQHFGDGTRLSIL.

The chain uses TRBV14 and TRBJ1-2; D gene unclear. CDR1 and CDR2 from the germline V gene are SGHDN and FVKESK. Trimming shortened V by 4 bases and J by 8 bases, and 17 bases separated the two germline ends. The CDR3 length is 14 residues. CDR3 DNA: TGTGCCAGCAGCCCAATGACACTCCCGTTGGGCTACACCTTC. It encodes CASSPMTLPLGYTF.

The chain uses TRBV6-5 and TRBJ1-3, with D unresolved. Deletions cut 0 bases from V and 4 bases from J, with 13 bases between. Germline V gene data show CDR1 as MNHEY and CDR2 as SVGAGI. There are 16 residues in the CDR3. The CDR3 sequence is CASSYSSTGSGNTIYF. The CDR3 nucleotides are TGTGCCAGCAGTTACTCGAGTACCGGGTCCGGAAACACCATATATTTT.

The chain joins TRBV7-6 to TRBJ2-1, with 9 bases matching TRBD2. Germline values: CDR1 SGHVS, CDR2 FNYEAQ. V lost 1 base and J lost 7; bases outside the gene matches: 5. This CDR3 contains 15 residues. The chain's CDR3 is CASSLVSGRFNEQFF. Here the CDR3 DNA reads TGTGCCAGCAGCTTAGTAAGCGGGAGGTTTAATGAGCAGTTCTTC.

This chain connects TRBV6-5 to TRBJ1-1; D might be TRBD1 (6 bases). V lost 7 bases and J 4 bases, leaving 13 bases between the germline ends. The CDR3 is 13 amino acids. CDR1 MNHEY and CDR2 SVGAGI come from the germline V gene. The CDR3 DNA sequence: TGTGCCAGCACGAACCAGGGGTCCACTGAAGCTTTCTTT. It is translated as CASTNQGSTEAFF.

The chain joins TRBV4-3 to TRBJ2-6; D perhaps matches TRBD1 (5 bases). Germline V gene lookup returns CDR1 LGHNA and CDR2 YSLEER. Trimming took 0 bases from V and 2 from J, leaving 14 bases between them. This CDR3 is 18 amino acids long. The CDR3: CASSQDLGPPAGANVLTF. The CDR3 bases are TGCGCCAGCAGCCAAGATCTGGGGCCCCCCGCTGGGGCCAACGTCCTGACTTTC.

A few counts support this clone. CDR3 nucleotide sequence: TGTGCCAGCAGCTTTCGGACAGGGGGTTTTGAAAAACTGTTTTTT. The encoded protein is CASSFRTGGFEKLFF. The genes are TRBV7-9 and TRBJ1-4, with TRBD1 matching 10 bases. Losses at the gene ends were 3 bases for V and 7 bases for J; bases not matched to a gene: 5. Germline CDR1 reads SEHNR; CDR2 reads FQNEAQ (reference sequence). The CDR3 is made up of 15 amino acids.

The chain is built from TRBV28 and TRBJ2-5; a possible D gene is TRBD2 (6 bases). V lost 10 bases and J 2 bases, leaving 17 bases between the germline ends. Germline CDR1 is MDHEN and CDR2 is SYDVKM. The CDR3 sequence is 14 residues long. The CDR3 is CATHEGGKQETQYF. The CDR3 bases are TGTGCCACCCATGAGGGCGGGAAACAAGAGACCCAGTACTTC.